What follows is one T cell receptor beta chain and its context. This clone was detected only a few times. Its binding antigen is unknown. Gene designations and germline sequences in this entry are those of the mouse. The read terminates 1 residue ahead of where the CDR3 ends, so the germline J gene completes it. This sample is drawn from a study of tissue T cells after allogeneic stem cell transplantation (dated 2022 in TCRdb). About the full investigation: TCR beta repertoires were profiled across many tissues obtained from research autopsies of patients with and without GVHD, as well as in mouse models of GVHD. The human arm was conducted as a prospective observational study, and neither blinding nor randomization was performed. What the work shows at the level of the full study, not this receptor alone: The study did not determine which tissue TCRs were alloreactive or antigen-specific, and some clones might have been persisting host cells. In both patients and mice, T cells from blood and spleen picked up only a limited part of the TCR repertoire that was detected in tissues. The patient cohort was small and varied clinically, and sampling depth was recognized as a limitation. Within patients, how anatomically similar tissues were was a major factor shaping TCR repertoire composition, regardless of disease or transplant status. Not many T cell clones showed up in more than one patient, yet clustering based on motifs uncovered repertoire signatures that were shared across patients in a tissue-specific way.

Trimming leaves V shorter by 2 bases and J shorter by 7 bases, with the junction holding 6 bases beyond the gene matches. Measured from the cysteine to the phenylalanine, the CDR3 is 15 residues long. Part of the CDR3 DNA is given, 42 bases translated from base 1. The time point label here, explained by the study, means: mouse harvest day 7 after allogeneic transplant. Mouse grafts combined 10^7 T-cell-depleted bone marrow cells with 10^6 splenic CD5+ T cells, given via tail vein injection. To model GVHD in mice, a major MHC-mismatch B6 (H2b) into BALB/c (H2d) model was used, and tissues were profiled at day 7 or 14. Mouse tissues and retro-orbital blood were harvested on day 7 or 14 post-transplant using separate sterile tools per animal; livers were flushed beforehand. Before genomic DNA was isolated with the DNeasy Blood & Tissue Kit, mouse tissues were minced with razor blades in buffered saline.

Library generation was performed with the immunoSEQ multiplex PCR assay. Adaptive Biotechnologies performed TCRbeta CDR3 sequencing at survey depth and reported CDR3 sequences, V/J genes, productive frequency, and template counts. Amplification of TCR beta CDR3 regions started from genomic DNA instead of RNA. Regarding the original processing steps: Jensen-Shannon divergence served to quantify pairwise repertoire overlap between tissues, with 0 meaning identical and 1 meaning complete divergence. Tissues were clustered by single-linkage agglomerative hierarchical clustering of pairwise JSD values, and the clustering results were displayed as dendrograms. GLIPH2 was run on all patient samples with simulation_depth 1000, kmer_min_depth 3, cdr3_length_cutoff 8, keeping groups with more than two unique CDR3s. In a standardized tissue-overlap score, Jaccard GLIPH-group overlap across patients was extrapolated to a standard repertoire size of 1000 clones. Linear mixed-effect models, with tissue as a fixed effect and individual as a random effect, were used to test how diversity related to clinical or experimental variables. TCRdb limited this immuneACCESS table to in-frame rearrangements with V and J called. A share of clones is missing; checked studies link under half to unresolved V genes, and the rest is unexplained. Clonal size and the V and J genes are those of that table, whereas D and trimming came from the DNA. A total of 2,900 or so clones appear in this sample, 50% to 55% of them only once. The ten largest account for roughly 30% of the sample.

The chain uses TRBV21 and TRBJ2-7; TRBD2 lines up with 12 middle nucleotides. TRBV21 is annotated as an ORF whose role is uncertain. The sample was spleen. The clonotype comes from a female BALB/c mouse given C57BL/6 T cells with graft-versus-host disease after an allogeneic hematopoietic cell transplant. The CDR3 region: CASSQKTGGAREQYF. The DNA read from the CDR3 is TGTGCTAGCAGTCAAAAGACTGGGGGGGCGCGAGAACAGTAC.